Listed below are T cell receptor beta chains from one sample, sequenced in a study of CD8 T cells in Susac syndrome. TCRdb reanalysed the immunoSEQ multiplex PCR reads using MiXCR and keeps one entry per CDR3 protein. The data contain hundreds of thousands of distinct CDR3 sequences, approximately 85% of them singletons. Sequenced material: CD8+ T cells from PBMCs. These receptors originate from a human donor with multiple sclerosis. CDR3s include the opening cysteine and the closing phenylalanine or tryptophan. The order of the fields is V gene, clone size, D gene, J gene, CDR3 DNA, CDR3 protein. The D gene is left open where the match is weak. Part of the rows lack a size; the others show once, few, many or a class for expanded clones.

TRBV4-1,.,TRBD1,TRBJ1-4,TGCGCCAGCAGTCTCGCCAGGGGGTTGGATGAAAAACTGTTTTTT,CASSLARGLDEKLFF
TRBV6-1,.,.,TRBJ2-7,TGTGCCAGCAGTCACCCAACAGGGTTTTACGAGCAGTACTTC,CASSHPTGFYEQYF
TRBV27,.,.,TRBJ2-1,TGTGCCAGCAGTTTATCGGGGTTTTCGCTTGACAATGAGCAGTTCTTC,CASSLSGFSLDNEQFF
TRBV27,.,.,TRBJ2-7,TGTGCCAGCAGTCTTTGGGGGAACACCTACGAGCAGTACTTC,CASSLWGNTYEQYF
TRBV25-1,.,.,TRBJ1-1,TGTGCCAGCAGTGAATATTTCCAACCCATCCGCTCGAGGGGTTTTAACACTGAAGCTTTCTTT,CASSEYFQPIRSRGFNTEAFF
TRBV30,.,.,TRBJ2-7,TGTGCCTGGAGTGTCCCGGGAGCCTACGAGCAGTACTTC,CAWSVPGAYEQYF
TRBV3-1,.,TRBD2,TRBJ2-1,TGTGCCAGCAGCCAAGAAAGTCTAGCGGGGGGCTACAATGAGCAGTTCTTC,CASSQESLAGGYNEQFF
TRBV9,few,TRBD1,TRBJ2-7,TGTGCCAGCAGCACTCGGACAGGGTATTCCTACGAGCAGTACTTC,CASSTRTGYSYEQYF
TRBV7-9,.,.,TRBJ1-1,TGTGCCAGCAGCTTATTGAATCTGGGCTTTTTGAACACTGAAGCTTTCTTT,CASSLLNLGFLNTEAFF
TRBV28,.,TRBD1,TRBJ2-1,TGTGCCAGCAGCCGTATTCCGGGACAGGGTCGCAATGAGCAGTTCTTC,CASSRIPGQGRNEQFF
TRBV29-1,once,.,TRBJ2-6,TGCAGCGTTGCGGCGGATTCTGGGGCCAACGTCCTGACTTTC,CSVAADSGANVLTF
TRBV4-1,.,.,TRBJ2-3,TGCGCCAGCACAAGGAGGGTAGTGGTGACGCAGTATTTT,CASTRRVVVTQYF
TRBV7-2,.,.,TRBJ1-1,TGTGCCAGCAGCTTAGATCTTATGGGGGCGGCTGAAGTTTTCTTT,CASSLDLMGAAEVFF
TRBV29-1,.,.,TRBJ1-2,TGCAGCGTTCAGCCCTCAGGGAAAAATGGCTACACCTTC,CSVQPSGKNGYTF
TRBV28,.,TRBD1,TRBJ2-1,TGTGCCAGCAGTCCGACAGGGTCCCCCTACAATGAGCAGTTCTTC,CASSPTGSPYNEQFF
TRBV7-9,.,TRBD2,TRBJ2-2,TGTGCCAGCAGCCCCTGGTTTAGCGGGACGAACACCGGGGAGCTGTTTTTT,CASSPWFSGTNTGELFF
TRBV27,.,.,TRBJ1-1,TGTGCCAGCAGTTCCTTTGACGGGAAAAGGGCTGAAGCTTTCTTT,CASSSFDGKRAEAFF
TRBV27,.,.,TRBJ2-2,TGTGCCAGCAGTTTGGCAGGGAGTAGCCTGTTTTTT,CASSLAGSSLFF
TRBV30,.,.,TRBJ2-7,TGTGCCTGGAGTGAAGGGCCCGGGTTTCAACTTTACGAGCAGTACTTC,CAWSEGPGFQLYEQYF